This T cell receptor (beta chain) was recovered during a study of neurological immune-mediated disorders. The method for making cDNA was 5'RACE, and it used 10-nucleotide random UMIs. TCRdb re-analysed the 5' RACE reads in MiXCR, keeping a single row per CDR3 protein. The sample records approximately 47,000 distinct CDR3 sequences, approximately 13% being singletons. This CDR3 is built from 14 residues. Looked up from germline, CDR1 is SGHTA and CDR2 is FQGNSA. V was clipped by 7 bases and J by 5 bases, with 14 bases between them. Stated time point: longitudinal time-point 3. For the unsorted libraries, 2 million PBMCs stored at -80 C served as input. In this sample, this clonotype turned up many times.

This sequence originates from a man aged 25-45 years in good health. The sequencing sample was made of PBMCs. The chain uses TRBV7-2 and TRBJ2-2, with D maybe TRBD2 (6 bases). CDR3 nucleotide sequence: TGTGCCAGCACCCAAGGGGAGGTTACCGGGGAGCTGTTTTTT. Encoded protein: CASTQGEVTGELFF.